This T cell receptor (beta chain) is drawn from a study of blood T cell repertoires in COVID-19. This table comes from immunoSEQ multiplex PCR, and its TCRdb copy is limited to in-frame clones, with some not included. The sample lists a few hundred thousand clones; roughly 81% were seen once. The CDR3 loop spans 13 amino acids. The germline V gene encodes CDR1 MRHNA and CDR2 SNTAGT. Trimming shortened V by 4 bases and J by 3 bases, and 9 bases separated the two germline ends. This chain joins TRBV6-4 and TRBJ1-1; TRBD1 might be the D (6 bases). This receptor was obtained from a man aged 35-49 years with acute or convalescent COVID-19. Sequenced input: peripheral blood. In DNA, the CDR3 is TGTGCCAGCAGTGGGACAGCAGACACTGAAGCTTTCTTT. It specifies CASSGTADTEAFF.